These T cell receptor beta chains were read from a single sample in a study of blood T cells in healthy people across ages. TCRdb itself ran the 5' RACE reads through MiXCR, one entry per CDR3 protein. The sample lists hundreds of thousands of distinct CDR3 sequences; 29% were seen once. The sample taken for sequencing was blood. The receptor source for this set is a woman aged 80 or over in good health. The CDR3 runs from the conserved cysteine through the conserved F or W. The D gene is left open where the match is weak. The size field is filled for only some rows; it gives once, few, many or a size class.

TRBD1 | few | TRBJ1-5 | TRBV3-1 | CASSQQGADQPQHF | TGTGCCAGCAGCCAGCAGGGGGCAGATCAGCCCCAGCATTTT
TRBD1 | many | TRBJ2-5 | TRBV3-1 | CASSLLTGSGETQYF | TGTGCCAGCAGCCTCCTGACAGGGTCAGGAGAGACCCAGTACTTC
TRBD1 | few | TRBJ2-7 | TRBV7-2 | CASRRDRAPYGQYF | TGTGCCAGCAGAAGGGACAGGGCCCCCTACGGGCAGTACTTC
NA | few | TRBJ1-5 | TRBV2 | CASSGPGLTNQPQHF | TGTGCCAGCAGTGGGCCGGGGCTTACCAATCAGCCCCAGCATTTT
NA | NA | TRBJ2-3 | TRBV12-3/TRBV12-4 | CASTSVRTDTQYF | TGTGCCAGCACCTCCGTGAGGACAGATACGCAGTATTTT
NA | many | TRBJ2-3 | TRBV6-1 | CASSPNVGADTQYF | TGTGCCAGCAGCCCTAATGTCGGGGCAGATACGCAGTATTTT
NA | many | TRBJ1-5 | TRBV5-1 | CASSLEGGSGQPQHF | TGCGCCAGCAGCTTGGAGGGGGGGTCGGGCCAGCCCCAGCATTTT
NA | many | TRBJ2-1 | TRBV2 | CATETGSYNEQFF | TGTGCCACTGAAACGGGCTCCTACAATGAGCAGTTCTTC
TRBD2 | many | TRBJ2-3 | TRBV12-3/TRBV12-4 | CASSFSGISTDTQYF | TGTGCCAGCAGTTTTAGCGGGATAAGCACAGATACGCAGTATTTT
TRBD1 | NA | TRBJ2-2 | TRBV6-1 | CATGDRVATGELFF | TGTGCCACCGGGGACAGGGTCGCCACCGGGGAGCTGTTTTTT
TRBD1 | many | TRBJ2-5 | TRBV12-3/TRBV12-4 | CASTRTGPTQYF | TGTGCCAGCACCCGGACAGGTCCGACCCAGTACTTC
TRBD2 | many | TRBJ2-1 | TRBV12-3/TRBV12-4 | CASRRGGVNEQFF | TGTGCCAGCAGGCGGGGGGGCGTCAATGAGCAGTTCTTC
TRBD2 | NA | TRBJ2-6 | TRBV27 | CASSSAGGRSGANVLTF | TGTGCCAGCAGTTCCGCCGGGGGGAGGTCTGGGGCCAACGTCCTGACTTTC
NA | NA | TRBJ1-4 | TRBV6-5 | CASSRDGANEKLFF | TGTGCCAGCAGCCGAGACGGGGCGAATGAAAAACTGTTTTTT
NA | many | TRBJ2-2 | TRBV20-1 | CSGLAGLRGSTGELFF | TGCAGTGGATTGGCGGGGCTAAGGGGGAGCACCGGGGAGCTGTTTTTT
TRBD1 | NA | TRBJ1-2 | TRBV5-1 | CASSLSTGGPNYGYTF | TGCGCCAGCAGCTTATCTACAGGGGGCCCGAACTATGGCTACACCTTC
TRBD1 | many | TRBJ2-5 | TRBV6-6 | CASSWTGGPETQYF | TGTGCCAGCAGTTGGACAGGGGGCCCAGAGACCCAGTACTTC
NA | few | TRBJ1-6 | TRBV6-2/TRBV6-3 | CASSYPTGTNSPLHF | TGTGCCAGCAGTTACCCGACAGGAACAAATTCACCCCTCCACTTT
TRBD2 | NA | TRBJ2-5 | TRBV6-2/TRBV6-3 | CASSGLGAGGRETQYF | TGTGCCAGCAGTGGCCTAGGAGCGGGGGGGAGAGAGACCCAGTACTTC
TRBD2 | many | TRBJ2-6 | TRBV20-1 | CSAGKGLAGGSGANVLTF | TGCAGTGCTGGGAAAGGACTAGCGGGGGGCTCTGGGGCCAACGTCCTGACTTTC
NA | NA | TRBJ2-3 | TRBV5-1 | CASSLGSSHTQYF | TGCGCCAGCAGCTTGGGATCTTCTCATACGCAGTATTTT
TRBD2 | many | TRBJ2-5 | TRBV12-3/TRBV12-4 | CASSRTSGGQETQYF | TGTGCCAGCAGTCGCACTAGCGGGGGGCAAGAGACCCAGTACTTC
NA | many | TRBJ2-1 | TRBV12-3/TRBV12-4 | CASSTPQGGGSYNEQFF | TGTGCCAGCAGCACCCCACAGGGAGGGGGCTCCTACAATGAGCAGTTCTTC
TRBD1 | once | TRBJ2-6 | TRBV11-2 | CASNRGQGSGANVPTF | TGTGCCAGCAATAGGGGACAGGGTTCCGGGGCCAACGTCCCGACTTTC
TRBD1 | NA | TRBJ1-2 | TRBV25-1 | CASSEWTGYSRRYTF | TGTGCCAGCAGTGAATGGACAGGATATTCTCGACGCTACACCTTC
NA | few | TRBJ1-1 | TRBV6-1 | CASKSPENTEAFF | TGTGCCAGCAAAAGTCCGGAGAACACTGAAGCTTTCTTT
NA | NA | TRBJ2-2 | TRBV27 | CASSLQGRHTGELFF | TGTGCCAGCAGTTTGCAGGGTAGGCACACCGGGGAGCTGTTTTTT
NA | NA | TRBJ2-2 | TRBV5-8 | CASSLYRDTGELFF | TGTGCCAGCAGCTTGTACCGGGATACCGGGGAGCTGTTTTTT
NA | many | TRBJ2-1 | TRBV11-2 | CASSLDVRGLGNEQFF | TGTGCCAGCAGCTTAGATGTGCGAGGCTTAGGGAATGAGCAGTTCTTC
TRBD2 | NA | TRBJ2-7 | TRBV20-1 | CSAREPGTNGGNKYF | TGCAGTGCTAGAGAGCCGGGGACTAACGGGGGGAATAAGTACTTC
NA | few | TRBJ2-2 | TRBV20-1 | CSARIPNTGELFF | TGCAGTGCTAGGATCCCAAACACCGGGGAGCTGTTTTTT
NA | NA | TRBJ2-7 | TRBV20-1 | CSARVSFNEQYF | TGCAGTGCTAGAGTTAGCTTCAACGAGCAGTACTTC
TRBD1 | many | TRBJ1-6 | TRBV10-3 | CAIRGTENSPLHF | TGTGCCATCAGAGGGACAGAGAATTCACCCCTCCACTTT
NA | many | TRBJ2-3 | TRBV11-2 | CASSQLPPSSTDTQYF | TGTGCCAGCAGCCAACTACCCCCTTCTAGCACAGATACGCAGTATTTT
NA | many | TRBJ2-6 | TRBV5-6 | CASSFLGGKAPGANVLTF | TGTGCCAGCAGCTTTTTAGGAGGGAAGGCCCCTGGGGCCAACGTCCTGACTTTC
NA | many | TRBJ1-2 | TRBV7-2 | CASSLPRAVGDGYTF | TGTGCCAGCAGCTTGCCAAGGGCCGTCGGGGATGGCTACACCTTC
NA | NA | TRBJ1-1 | TRBV5-4 | CASSSNRGQNTEAFF | TGTGCCAGCAGCAGCAACAGAGGGCAAAACACTGAAGCTTTCTTT
NA | NA | TRBJ1-2 | TRBV2 | CASSDRAPNYGYTF | TGTGCCAGCAGTGACAGGGCGCCTAACTATGGCTACACCTTC
TRBD2 | few | TRBJ2-3 | TRBV20-1 | CSARDRRLAGGSSTDTQYF | TGCAGTGCTAGAGATAGGCGACTAGCGGGGGGGTCAAGCACAGATACGCAGTATTTT
NA | NA | TRBJ1-2 | TRBV28 | CVLQVDYGYTF | TGTGTCCTACAGGTCGACTATGGCTACACCTTC
TRBD2 | NA | TRBJ2-3 | TRBV12-3/TRBV12-4 | CASNLAVGADTEYF | TGTGCCAGCAATCTAGCGGTGGGAGCAGATACGGAATATTTT
NA | NA | TRBJ1-1 | TRBV3-1 | CASSQVVRASEAFF | TGTGCCAGCAGCCAAGTGGTTCGGGCAAGTGAAGCTTTCTTT
NA | many | TRBJ1-2 | TRBV7-9 | CASSLRDHAYGYTF | TGTGCCAGCAGCTTACGAGACCACGCCTATGGCTACACCTTC
TRBD2 | once | TRBJ2-1 | TRBV10-3 | CATSIKTGGDSYNEQFF | TGTGCCACCTCGATTAAAACTGGGGGGGATTCCTACAATGAGCAGTTCTTC
NA | many | TRBJ2-3 | TRBV20-1 | CSAASPQWQYF | TGCAGTGCCGCGAGTCCCCAGTGGCAGTATTTT
TRBD2 | many | TRBJ2-1 | TRBV6-2/TRBV6-3 | CASKERGGNEQFF | TGTGCCAGCAAAGAGCGGGGGGGCAACGAGCAGTTCTTC
NA | NA | TRBJ2-3 | TRBV15 | CATSSAGSSTDTQYF | TGTGCCACCAGCAGTGCGGGATCCAGCACAGATACGCAGTATTTT
NA | few | TRBJ1-5 | TRBV6-2/TRBV6-3 | CASSYYFGGNQPQHF | TGTGCCAGCAGTTACTATTTCGGGGGGAATCAGCCCCAGCATTTT
NA | many | TRBJ1-5 | TRBV6-2/TRBV6-3 | CASSAHSDWNQPQHF | TGTGCCAGCAGCGCTCACTCGGACTGGAATCAGCCCCAGCATTTT
NA | few | TRBJ2-7 | TRBV6-2/TRBV6-3 | CASSYRNLSYEQYF | TGTGCCAGCAGTTATAGGAACCTCTCCTACGAGCAGTACTTC
NA | few | TRBJ2-3 | TRBV30 | CAYSRDTSTDTQYF | TGTGCCTATAGCCGGGACACGAGCACAGATACGCAGTATTTT
NA | NA | TRBJ2-1 | TRBV20-1 | CSARGPGAVDEQFF | TGCAGTGCTAGAGGGCCCGGTGCGGTCGATGAGCAGTTCTTC
NA | many | TRBJ2-3 | TRBV5-6 | CASSRTGFATQYF | TGTGCCAGCAGCCGTACAGGGTTCGCTACGCAGTATTTT
NA | many | TRBJ2-3 | TRBV6-1 | CASSEAQADTQYF | TGTGCCAGCAGTGAAGCCCAAGCGGATACGCAGTATTTT
NA | NA | TRBJ2-7 | TRBV6-2/TRBV6-3 | CASKTINSYEQYF | TGTGCCAGCAAGACAATCAACTCCTACGAGCAGTACTTC
TRBD1 | many | TRBJ2-5 | TRBV3-1 | CASSTGQGGQETQYF | TGTGCCAGCAGTACCGGACAGGGAGGTCAAGAGACCCAGTACTTC
NA | NA | TRBJ1-2 | TRBV7-3 | CASSLGRGGPRNYGYTF | TGTGCCAGCAGCTTAGGTAGAGGGGGGCCACGTAACTATGGCTACACCTTC
NA | once | TRBJ1-5 | TRBV5-6 | CASSLTGNDQPQHF | TGTGCCAGCAGCTTGACAGGGAATGATCAGCCCCAGCATTTT
NA | many | TRBJ1-2 | TRBV20-1 | CSARVQTYGYTF | TGCAGTGCTAGGGTACAGACCTATGGCTACACCTTC